Each of the 23 T cell receptor beta chains below was sequenced from the same sample in a study of graft-versus-host responses after intestinal transplantation. Their antigen targets remain unknown. Method: immunoSEQ multiplex PCR; TCRdb's copy keeps in-frame clones and lacks some. The profile shows about 83,000 clones, about 88% of them singletons. The sequencing here drew on unstimulated CD4+ T cells sorted from spleen or lymph node cells, taken before intestinal transplant. The receptors shown here come from a human donor who received an intestinal transplant.

This clone appeared a single time. J is TRBJ1-1 and V is TRBV28, with D unclear. This CDR3 region has 14 residues. Trimming removed 6 bases from V and 3 bases from J, with 14 bases in between. CDR1 is MDHEN and CDR2 is SYDVKM in the germline V gene. In DNA, the CDR3 is TGTGCCAGCAGACTAAATGAAGGATACACTGAAGCTTTCTTT. Its translation: CASRLNEGYTEAFF.

This chain connects TRBV27 to TRBJ1-6; TRBD1 agrees at 8 bases. The V segment lost 7 bases and the J segment 6 bases; nucleotides outside the gene matches: 8. Per the germline V gene, CDR1 is MNHEY and CDR2 is SMNVEV (reference sequence). The CDR3 is made up of 15 amino acids. CDR3 loop: CASTPRTGFNSPLHF. The CDR3 DNA is TGTGCCAGCACCCCCAGGACAGGGTTTAATTCACCCCTCCACTTT.

This chain links TRBV4-1 with TRBJ1-4; 9 bases line up with TRBD1. V trimming: 3 bases; J trimming: 7 bases; junction bases outside the gene matches: 6. The CDR3 extends over 15 amino acids. Per germline, CDR1 MGHRA and CDR2 YSYEKL. CDR3 protein: CASSHGQGLGEKLFF. The CDR3 DNA follows: TGCGCCAGCAGCCATGGACAGGGGTTAGGTGAAAAACTGTTTTTT.

The chain links TRBV28 to TRBJ1-2, with a tentative D call TRBD1 (6 bases). The CDR3 totals 13 residues. Trimming took off 5 bases at V and 5 bases at J, with 12 bases between the two ends. The germline V gene has CDR1 MDHEN and CDR2 SYDVKM. The DNA for the CDR3 is TGTGCCAGCAGTCTTACCACAGGGTATGGCTACACCTTC. This sequence encodes CASSLTTGYGYTF.

The CDR3: CASSVATTSTGELFF. For the CDR3, the DNA is TGTGCCAGCAGCGTAGCGACAACGAGCACCGGGGAGCTGTTTTTT. The chain has TRBV9 and TRBJ2-2, with D unclear. The CDR3 is 15 amino acids. Looked up from germline, CDR1 is SGDLS and CDR2 is YYNGEE. Trimming shortened V by 0 bases and J by 4 bases, and 10 bases separated the two germline ends.

The chain recombines TRBV5-6 with TRBJ2-7, with D uncertain. From germline, CDR1 is SGHDT and CDR2 YYEEEE. V dropped 4 bases and J dropped 7 bases, with 12 bases sitting between them. This CDR3 region has 12 residues. The CDR3 nucleotides are TGTGCCAGCAGCCTCATGCGTGGTGAGCAGTACTTC. Its translation is CASSLMRGEQYF. Variable domain in full (rest from reference TRBV5-6 and TRBJ2-7): DAGVTQSPTHLIKTRGQQVTLRCSPKSGHDTVSWYQQALGQGPQFIFQYYEEEERQRGNFPDRFSGHQFPNYSSELNVNALLLGDSALYLCASSLMRGEQYFGPGTRLTVT.

V is TRBV30 and J is TRBJ2-1, with 12 bases fitting TRBD2. Trimming cost V 3 bases and J 8 bases; bases outside gene matches: 2. The CDR3 covers 13 residues. Germline CDR1 reads GTSNPN; CDR2 reads SVGIG (reference sequence). The DNA of the CDR3 is TGTGCCTGGAGGACTAGCGGGGGACATGAGCAGTTCTTC. Its translation is CAWRTSGGHEQFF.

The gene calls are TRBV5-6 and TRBJ1-1, with TRBD1 matching 7 bases. Germline CDR1 and CDR2: SGHDT and YYEEEE. With 4 bases clipped from V and 4 bases from J, the junction kept 16 bases outside the gene matches. This CDR3 contains 17 residues. Written as DNA, the CDR3 is TGTGCCAGCAGCCTGATGAAGGGGGCGCGGATCCCCACTGAAGCTTTCTTT. Translated, it gives CASSLMKGARIPTEAFF.

This clone was counted a single time. V gene TRBV7-2 combines with J gene TRBJ1-2, with D maybe TRBD1 (5 bases). V was clipped by 2 bases and J by 3 bases, with 19 bases between them. The CDR3 sequence is 17 residues long. The germline V gene encodes CDR1 SGHTA and CDR2 FQGNSA. The CDR3: CASSLRSRVFVDYGYTF. CDR3 nucleotide sequence: TGTGCCAGCAGCTTACGGAGCAGGGTGTTTGTGGACTATGGCTACACCTTC.

The chain has TRBV30 and TRBJ1-5; possibly TRBD1 for D (6 bases). Germline loops: CDR1 GTSNPN, CDR2 SVGIG (reference sequence). Trimming pared 0 bases from V and 5 bases from J, leaving 8 bases between. The CDR3 extends over 13 amino acids. This CDR3 reads CAWSVAGDQPQHF. CDR3 bases: TGTGCCTGGAGTGTAGCAGGGGATCAGCCCCAGCATTTT. The full variable domain, rest sourced from reference TRBV30 and TRBJ1-5, is SQTIHQWPATLVQPVGSPLSLECTVEGTSNPNLYWYRQAAGRGLQLLFYSVGIGQISSEVPQNLSASRPQDRQFILSSKKLLLSDSGFYLCAWSVAGDQPQHFGDGTRLSIL.

The chain links TRBV5-1 to TRBJ2-5; 9 nucleotides align to TRBD1. CDR3 length equals 16 residues. V shed 5 bases and J 9 bases; nucleotides not matched to a gene: 17. Looked up from germline, CDR1 is SGHRS and CDR2 is YFSETQ. DNA of the CDR3: TGCGCCAGCAGACGGCCCGAACAGGGGGCGACACGGGCCCAGTACTTC. Residues: CASRRPEQGATRAQYF.

V gene TRBV15 combines with J gene TRBJ2-7, with D possibly matching TRBD1 (7 bases). V shed 0 bases and J shed 7 bases, with 13 bases lying between them. Germline lookup yields CDR1 LNHNV and CDR2 YYDKDF (reference sequence). This CDR3 is 14 amino acids long. The CDR3 sequence: CATSRDRGTVEQYF. The CDR3 DNA reads TGTGCCACCAGCAGAGATCGCGGGACAGTTGAGCAGTACTTC.

A word on this clone: An end of the junction differs from the germline gene, which may be a read error. This chain joins TRBV18 and TRBJ1-5, with 8 nucleotides matching TRBD1. Germline-derived CDR1 and CDR2 are KGHSH and LQKENI. The length of the CDR3 is 15 residues. CDR3 DNA: TGTGCCAGCTCACCACAAGGACAGGGCAAACAGCCCCAGCATTTT. Amino acid sequence: CASSPQGQGKQPQHF.

The genes are TRBV6-1 and TRBJ2-7, with 8 bases identical to TRBD1. Germline loops: CDR1 MNHNS, CDR2 SASEGT. V was clipped by 5 bases and J by 6 bases; unmatched bases: 9. The CDR3 sequence is 14 residues long. The CDR3 here is CASSRTGGSGEQYF. The DNA for the CDR3 is TGTGCCAGCAGTAGAACAGGGGGATCCGGCGAGCAGTACTTC.

This chain links TRBV13 with TRBJ2-3; 10 positions match TRBD2. The CDR3 loop spans 18 amino acids. After removal of 4 bases from V and 4 bases from J, the junction contained 14 bases not matched to a gene. Germline lookup yields CDR1 PRHDT and CDR2 FYEKMQ (reference sequence). The CDR3 sequence: CASSSPSRLAGVPDTQYF. The CDR3 nucleotides are TGTGCCAGCAGCTCCCCCTCGAGGCTAGCGGGGGTCCCAGATACGCAGTATTTT. The full variable domain, rest sourced from reference TRBV13 and TRBJ2-3, is AAGVIQSPRHLIKEKRETATLKCYPIPRHDTVYWYQQGPGQDPQFLISFYEKMQSDKGSIPDRFSAQQFSDYHSELNMSSLELGDSALYFCASSSPSRLAGVPDTQYFGPGTRLTVL.

The rearrangement links TRBV5-1 to TRBJ1-4; D is possibly TRBD1 (5 bases). The CDR3 is 13 residues long. Germline V gene lookup returns CDR1 SGHRS and CDR2 YFSETQ. The V end was cut by 9 bases, the J end by 4 bases, with 13 bases between. The CDR3 DNA reads TGCGCCACCTCCCAGGGCATTAATGAAAAACTGTTTTTT. Translated, it gives CATSQGINEKLFF.

The chain carries TRBV15 and TRBJ2-5; D may be TRBD1 (6 bases). CDR1 and CDR2 (germline): LNHNV, YYDKDF (reference sequence). The CDR3 totals 16 residues. V gave up 4 bases and J gave up 2 bases, with 17 bases separating them. This chain's CDR3 is CATSKGIGQFQETQYF. The CDR3 coding sequence is TGTGCCACCAGCAAAGGGATAGGACAGTTTCAAGAGACCCAGTACTTC.

CDR3 in amino acids: CASTMGQGYEQYF. DNA of the CDR3: TGTGCCAGTACAATGGGACAGGGCTACGAGCAGTACTTC. The chain recombines TRBV2 with TRBJ2-7; 9 bases are a match to TRBD1. V dropped 9 bases and J dropped 3; count of bases not matched to a gene: 6. The CDR3 has 13 amino acids. Germline V lookup: CDR1 SNHLY, CDR2 FYNNEI.

The gene calls are TRBV28 and TRBJ2-7; 8 bases map to TRBD2. Germline CDR1 is MDHEN and CDR2 is SYDVKM. V lost 4 bases, J lost 1 base, and 18 bases stayed unmatched. This CDR3 region has 19 residues. CDR3 in DNA: TGTGCCAGCAGTTCTACGTGGGTGCGGGAGCGGGGGACATCCTACGAGCAGTACTTC. Translating gives CASSSTWVRERGTSYEQYF.

V is TRBV5-4 and J is TRBJ2-3; D unresolved. The CDR3 contains 16 residues. Trimming took off 0 bases at V and 2 bases at J, with 13 bases between the two ends. Germline V gives CDR1 SGHNT, CDR2 YYREEE (reference sequence). CDR3 amino acids: CASSLAGVSITDTQYF. The CDR3 bases are TGTGCCAGCAGCTTGGCCGGAGTATCAATCACAGATACGCAGTATTTT. The full variable domain, with the rest looked up from reference TRBV5-4 and TRBJ2-3, is ETGVTQSPTHLIKTRGQQVTLRCSSQSGHNTVSWYQQALGQGPQFIFQYYREEENGRGNFPPRFSGLQFPNYSSELNVNALELDDSALYLCASSLAGVSITDTQYFGPGTRLTVL.

The chain carries TRBV28 and TRBJ2-5; no definite D call. The germline gives CDR1 MDHEN, CDR2 SYDVKM. The CDR3 extends over 16 amino acids. The ends were cut back, 8 bases at V and 3 bases at J, with 22 bases in the middle. CDR3 sequence: CASLAPAGRVKETQYF. Here the CDR3 DNA reads TGTGCCAGCCTGGCTCCGGCAGGCAGAGTAAAAGAGACCCAGTACTTC.

The chain links TRBV7-9 to TRBJ2-5; 7 nucleotides match TRBD1. This CDR3 spans 15 amino acids. Germline V CDR1 and CDR2: SEHNR, FQNEAQ (reference sequence). V lost 4 bases, J lost 3 bases, and 8 bases stayed unmatched. This CDR3 reads CASSSWTGREETQYF. The CDR3 DNA reads as TGTGCCAGCAGCTCTTGGACAGGTCGTGAAGAGACCCAGTACTTC.

The V gene is TRBV29-1, the J gene TRBJ1-2, with 10 nucleotides matching TRBD1. There are 13 residues in the CDR3. CDR1 SQVTM and CDR2 ANQGSEA come from the germline V gene. Trimming took 3 bases from V and 8 from J; bases not matched to a gene: 6. The CDR3 here is CSVDETGGEGYTF. In nucleotides, the CDR3 is TGCAGCGTTGATGAGACAGGGGGCGAAGGCTACACCTTC.